This paragraph reports one TCR beta chain. CDR3 length: 15 amino acids. Germline V gene lookup returns CDR1 SQVTM and CDR2 ANQGSEA. V gave up 4 bases and J gave up 2 bases, with 17 bases separating them. Source study methods: The authors estimated nucleated cell counts from reference gene primer amplification. Clones were read by immunoSEQ multiplex PCR, and TCRdb kept only the in-frame ones, dropping some. V and J calls and clone size are given by that table; D and trimming were obtained from the DNA. The sample lists over 300,000 clones, roughly 85% occurring once. In assigning cohorts, the study relied on participant-reported clinical history. The data originate from a study of blood T cell repertoires in COVID-19. Turning to the study itself: PBMCs, B-cell-depleted T cells, or T cells provided the cDNA or gDNA that made up the material.

Sequencing input: PBMCs or T cells enriched from blood (not recorded which). The TCR comes from a man aged 25 to 40 who had recovered from COVID-19. The chain couples TRBV29-1 to TRBJ1-1; tentative D call: TRBD1 (6 bases). The CDR3, as DNA: TGCAGCGTTGCAGGGGTCAAAGGGGTAAACACTGAAGCTTTCTTT. This codes for CSVAGVKGVNTEAFF.